The entry below gives a single T cell receptor (beta chain) sequence along with its context. Its specific antigen is unknown. Base qualities are not at hand, and no much larger clone is one base apart. Donors were healthy HIV-negative adults with no recently reported acute infections or vaccinations. Every donor was a Caucasian adult residing in Nashville, Tennessee, USA. CD4+ T cells were enriched through magnetic negative selection, after which naive cells were positively selected on CD45RA and the remaining negative fraction served as the memory subset. After blood collection by leukapheresis, PBMCs were isolated using Ficoll-Histopaque density gradient centrifugation and then cryopreserved in the vapor phase of liquid nitrogen. Analytical flow cytometry was used to check the purity and quantity of every magnetically sorted T cell population. From each sorted fraction, genomic DNA was isolated and quantified by UV absorbance on a Nanodrop 2000c.

This specimen belongs to a study of shared clonotypes between healthy human individuals (TCRdb year 2020). Turning to the overall study: The cohort included three men and two women between 18 and 49 years of age. Leukapheresis yielded between about 0.8 and 9.5 billion PBMCs per donor. To increase sequencing depth and limit assay-specific biases, TCR repertoire library preparation and sequencing were carried out by different laboratories using diverse techniques. To estimate repertoire size and how much clonotype sharing occurs between individuals, the study deeply sequenced the blood TCR repertoires of several healthy adults. Per donor, three plates each were used for CD4 naive and CD4 memory, two for CD8 naive, and one for CD8 memory. Beyond this particular receptor, the publication reports: Naive subsets generally had larger estimated clonotype richness than memory subsets. Rarefaction of sorted-subset datasets indicated incomplete sequencing despite the large sequencing depth. Because the study included only a small number of donors, the genetic and exposure-history diversity represented was limited. Pairwise subsampling led to the expectation that sequencing depth would affect the degree of clonotype sharing among donors. Higher generation probabilities were observed for clonotypes shared by all four sorted-subset donors than for non-shared clonotypes. Sampling was restricted to blood, and TCR repertoires in tissues likely differ from the TCR repertoires found in blood. Around 5.4% of naive CD4, around 4% of naive CD8, about 2.4% of memory CD4, and around 0.4% of memory CD8 clonotypes were shared across several donors.

TCR CDR3 regions were amplified from genomic DNA by multiplex PCR using the deep immunoSEQ assay. Extracted genomic DNA from each cell subset was distributed evenly across all wells of several immunoSEQ 96-well plates, and each plate was treated as a replicate. For sorted subsets, each replicate PCR was loaded with around 220 ng genomic DNA, equivalent to 30,000 or so T cell genomes. The purified libraries were quantified using a Qubit 3.0 fluorometer, sized with a Bioanalyzer 2100, and then quantified again using the KAPA Library Quantification kit. A separate single-read 150-cycle Illumina NextSeq 550 flow cell was used to sequence each immunoSEQ 96-well plate. As for how the authors treated the data: Because only junctional sequences without quality scores were contained in the immunoSEQ output, filtering matching that applied to full-length reads could not be performed. To assign V/J genes and CDR3, sequences were annotated using PyIR, a Python wrapper for IgBLAST v1.9, with IMGT germline references. Reads were removed for weak V/J assignments (E-value above 1e-6), missing CDR3, stop codons, out-of-frame junctions, or ambiguous translated residues. V3J clonotypes were defined as sequences sharing an identical inferred V gene, J gene, and CDR3 amino acid sequence. The percentage overlap between two repertoires was calculated by dividing the number of shared unique clonotypes by the size of the smaller repertoire. Three approaches were used to assess repertoire richness: RTK rarefaction, the Chao1 estimator, and Recon v2.1 estimates of unobserved clonotypes. Generation probabilities were computed with OLGA for all TCRbeta clonotypes obtained by the gDNA method from several donors. Held by TCRdb, this immuneACCESS table contains in-frame sequences only and omits some clones. Under half of the omission traces to an unresolved V gene where checked; the cause of the rest is unknown. That table is the source of V, J and clone size, and D and trimming were worked out from the DNA. The sample contains approximately 740,000 clones, approximately 79% of them found a single time. The top ten clonotypes cover around 1.6% of the sample.

The CDR1 and CDR2 encoded by the germline V gene are MDHEN and SYDVKM. V loses 6 bases of germline sequence and J loses 0 bases, and the interval between the two ends is 12 bases. The CDR3 starts with the cysteine, ends with the phenylalanine, and has 15 residues. Just CDR3 DNA is preserved here, 45 bases in frame from base 1. The sample consisted of memory CD4+ T cells sorted from blood. Interpreted using the paper, the cell subset or site label stands for: CD45RA-negative fraction. The clonotype was recovered from a woman in her 30s in good health. The sequence joins TRBV28 to TRBJ2-4; the D gene is unclear. The CDR3 here reads CASSRGSLAKNIQYF. The DNA sequence is TGTGCCAGCAGCCGCGGTTCTCTAGCCAAAAACATTCAGTACTTC.